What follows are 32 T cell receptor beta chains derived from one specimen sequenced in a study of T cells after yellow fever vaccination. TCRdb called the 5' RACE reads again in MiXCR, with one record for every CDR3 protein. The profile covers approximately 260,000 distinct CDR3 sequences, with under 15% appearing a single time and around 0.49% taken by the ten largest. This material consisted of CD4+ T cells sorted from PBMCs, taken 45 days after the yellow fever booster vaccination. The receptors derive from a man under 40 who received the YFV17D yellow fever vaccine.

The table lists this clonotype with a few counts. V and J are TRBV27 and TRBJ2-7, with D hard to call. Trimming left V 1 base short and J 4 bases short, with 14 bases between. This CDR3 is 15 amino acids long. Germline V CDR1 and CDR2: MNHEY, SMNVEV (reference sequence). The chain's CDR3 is CASSLYPSAVYEQYF. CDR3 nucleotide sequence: TGTGCCAGCAGTTTATATCCTTCGGCAGTTTACGAGCAGTACTTC.

CDR3 sequence: CASSTSGTAQSYEQYF. CDR3 DNA: TGTGCCAGCAGCACCTCCGGGACTGCCCAAAGCTACGAGCAGTACTTC. The genes are TRBV9 and TRBJ2-7, with D tentatively TRBD2 (6 bases). This CDR3 has 16 amino acids. Trimming cost V 4 bases and J 3 bases, with 20 bases left between them. CDR1 and CDR2 (germline): SGDLS, YYNGEE.

The CDR3 nucleotides are TGCAGCGTCCCATCTAGCCGCTCCTACAATGAGCAGTTCTTC. Protein sequence: CSVPSSRSYNEQFF. The chain carries TRBV29-1 and TRBJ2-1, with D tentatively TRBD2 (5 bases). V lost 6 bases, J lost 0 bases, and 12 bases lay in between. This CDR3 is 14 amino acids long. Looked up from germline, CDR1 is SQVTM and CDR2 is ANQGSEA.

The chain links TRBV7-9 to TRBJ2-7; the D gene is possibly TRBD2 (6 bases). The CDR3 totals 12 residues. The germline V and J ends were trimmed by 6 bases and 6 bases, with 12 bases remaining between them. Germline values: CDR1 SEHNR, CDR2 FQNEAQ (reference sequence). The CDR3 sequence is CASSYVAVEQYF. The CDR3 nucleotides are TGTGCCAGCAGTTACGTAGCGGTCGAGCAGTACTTC.

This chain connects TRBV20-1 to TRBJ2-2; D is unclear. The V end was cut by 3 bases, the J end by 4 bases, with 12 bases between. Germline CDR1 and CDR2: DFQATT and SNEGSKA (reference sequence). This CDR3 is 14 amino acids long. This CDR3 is CSARSGFGTGELFF. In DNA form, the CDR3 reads TGCAGTGCTAGGTCCGGGTTTGGCACCGGGGAGCTGTTTTTT.

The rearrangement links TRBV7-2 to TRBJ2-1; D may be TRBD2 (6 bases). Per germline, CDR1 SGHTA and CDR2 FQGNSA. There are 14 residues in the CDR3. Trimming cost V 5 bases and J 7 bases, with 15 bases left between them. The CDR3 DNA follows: TGTGCCAGCAGCCCCCGGGACTCCCTTAATGAGCAGTTCTTC. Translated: CASSPRDSLNEQFF.

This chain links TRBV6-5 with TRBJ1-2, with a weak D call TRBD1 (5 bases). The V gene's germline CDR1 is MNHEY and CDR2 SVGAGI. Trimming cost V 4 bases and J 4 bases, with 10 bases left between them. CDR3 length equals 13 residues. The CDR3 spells CASSLQGVYGYTF. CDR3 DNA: TGTGCCAGCAGTTTGCAGGGAGTCTATGGCTACACCTTC.

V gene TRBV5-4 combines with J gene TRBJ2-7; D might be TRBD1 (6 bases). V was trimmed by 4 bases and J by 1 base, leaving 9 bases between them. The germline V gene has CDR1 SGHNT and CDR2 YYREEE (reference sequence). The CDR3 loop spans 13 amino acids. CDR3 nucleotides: TGTGCCAGCAGCACAGGACAGTCCTACGAGCAGTACTTC. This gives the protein CASSTGQSYEQYF.

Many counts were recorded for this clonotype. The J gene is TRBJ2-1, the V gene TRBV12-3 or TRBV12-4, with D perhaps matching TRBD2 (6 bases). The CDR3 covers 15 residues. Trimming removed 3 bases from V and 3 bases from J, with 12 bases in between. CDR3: CASSLAGRYYNEQFF. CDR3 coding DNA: TGTGCCAGCAGTTTGGCGGGGAGGTACTACAATGAGCAGTTCTTC.

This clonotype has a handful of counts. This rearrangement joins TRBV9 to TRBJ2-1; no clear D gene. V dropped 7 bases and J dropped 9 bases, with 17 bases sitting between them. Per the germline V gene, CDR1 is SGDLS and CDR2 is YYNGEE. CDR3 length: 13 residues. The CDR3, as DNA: TGTGCCAGCGGGTTCGGAAGAAGTAGTGAGCAGTTCTTC. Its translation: CASGFGRSSEQFF.

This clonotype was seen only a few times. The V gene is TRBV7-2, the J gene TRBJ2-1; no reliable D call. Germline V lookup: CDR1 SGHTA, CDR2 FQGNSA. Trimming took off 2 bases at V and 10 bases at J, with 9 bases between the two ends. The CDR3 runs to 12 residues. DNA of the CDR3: TGTGCCAGCAGCTTAACCCCCGTCGAGCAGTTCTTC. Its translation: CASSLTPVEQFF.

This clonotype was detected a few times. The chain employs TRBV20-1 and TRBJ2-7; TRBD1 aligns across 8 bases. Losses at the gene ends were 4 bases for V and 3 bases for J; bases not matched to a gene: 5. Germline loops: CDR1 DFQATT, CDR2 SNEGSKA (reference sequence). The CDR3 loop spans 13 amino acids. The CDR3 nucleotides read TGCAGTGCTACGGGACAGGAAAACTACGAGCAGTACTTC. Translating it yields CSATGQENYEQYF.

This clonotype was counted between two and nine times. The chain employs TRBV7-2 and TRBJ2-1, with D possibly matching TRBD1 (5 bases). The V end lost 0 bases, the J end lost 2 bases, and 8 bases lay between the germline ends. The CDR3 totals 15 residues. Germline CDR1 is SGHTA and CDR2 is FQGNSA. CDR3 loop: CASSLALTAYNEQFF. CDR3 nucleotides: TGTGCCAGCAGCTTAGCTTTGACAGCCTACAATGAGCAGTTCTTC. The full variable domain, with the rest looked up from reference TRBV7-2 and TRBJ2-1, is GAGVSQSPSNKVTEKGKDVELRCDPISGHTALYWYRQSLGQGLEFLIYFQGNSAPDKSGLPSDRFSAERTGGSVSTLTIQRTQQEDSAVYLCASSLALTAYNEQFFGPGTRLTVL.

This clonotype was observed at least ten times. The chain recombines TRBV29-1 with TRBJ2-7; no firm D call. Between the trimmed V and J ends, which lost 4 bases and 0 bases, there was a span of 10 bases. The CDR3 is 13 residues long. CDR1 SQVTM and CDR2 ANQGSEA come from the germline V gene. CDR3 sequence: CSVGAMSSYEQYF. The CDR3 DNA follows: TGCAGCGTTGGGGCTATGAGCTCCTACGAGCAGTACTTC.

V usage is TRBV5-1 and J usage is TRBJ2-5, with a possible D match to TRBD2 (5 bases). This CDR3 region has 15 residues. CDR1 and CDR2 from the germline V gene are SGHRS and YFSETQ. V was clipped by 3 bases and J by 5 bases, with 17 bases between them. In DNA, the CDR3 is TGCGCCAGCAGCTCGACGTCTGCCGGGATCGAGACCCAGTACTTC. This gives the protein CASSSTSAGIETQYF.

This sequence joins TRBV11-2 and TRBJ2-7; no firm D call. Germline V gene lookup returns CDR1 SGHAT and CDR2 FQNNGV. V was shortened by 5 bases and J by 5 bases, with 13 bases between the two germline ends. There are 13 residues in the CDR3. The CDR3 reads CASSPSLGHEQYF. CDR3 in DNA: TGTGCCAGCAGCCCCTCACTGGGCCACGAGCAGTACTTC.

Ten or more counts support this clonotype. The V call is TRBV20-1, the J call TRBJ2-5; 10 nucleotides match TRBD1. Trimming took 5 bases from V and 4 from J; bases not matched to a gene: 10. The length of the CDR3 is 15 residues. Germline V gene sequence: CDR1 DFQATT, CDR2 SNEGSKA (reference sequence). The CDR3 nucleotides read TGCAGTGCTCGGTTGCCCGGGACAGGGGTAGAGACCCAGTACTTC. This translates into CSARLPGTGVETQYF.

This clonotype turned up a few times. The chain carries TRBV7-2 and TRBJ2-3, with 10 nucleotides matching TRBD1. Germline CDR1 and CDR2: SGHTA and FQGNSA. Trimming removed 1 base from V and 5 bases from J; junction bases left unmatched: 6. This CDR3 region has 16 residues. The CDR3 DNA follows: TGTGCCAGCAGCTTAGTAGCCGGGACAGGGGTAGATACGCAGTATTTT. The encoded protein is CASSLVAGTGVDTQYF.

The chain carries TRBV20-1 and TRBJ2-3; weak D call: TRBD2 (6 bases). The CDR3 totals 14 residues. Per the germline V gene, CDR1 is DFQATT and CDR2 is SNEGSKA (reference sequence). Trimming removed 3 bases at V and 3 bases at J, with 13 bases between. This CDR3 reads CSASHGRGTDTQYF. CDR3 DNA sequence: TGCAGTGCTAGTCATGGACGGGGGACAGATACGCAGTATTTT.

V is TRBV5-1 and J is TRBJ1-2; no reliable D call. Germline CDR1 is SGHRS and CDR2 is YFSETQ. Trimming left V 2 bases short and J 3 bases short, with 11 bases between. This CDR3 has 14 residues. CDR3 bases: TGCGCCAGCAGCTTTCAGCGGGAAGACTATGGCTACACCTTC. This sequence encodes CASSFQREDYGYTF.

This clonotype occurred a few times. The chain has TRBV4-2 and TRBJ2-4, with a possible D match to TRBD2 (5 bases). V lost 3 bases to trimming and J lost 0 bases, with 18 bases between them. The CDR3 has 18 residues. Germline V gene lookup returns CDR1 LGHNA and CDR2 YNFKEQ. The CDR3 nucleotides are TGTGCCAGCAGCCAGGAGGTGGCAAAAGTACTAGCCAAAAACATTCAGTACTTC. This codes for CASSQEVAKVLAKNIQYF.

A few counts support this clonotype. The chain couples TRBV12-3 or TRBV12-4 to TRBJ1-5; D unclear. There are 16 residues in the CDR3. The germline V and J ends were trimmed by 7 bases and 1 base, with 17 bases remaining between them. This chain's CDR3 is CASTPSWGSSNQPQHF. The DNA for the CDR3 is TGTGCCAGCACCCCTTCTTGGGGTTCGAGCAATCAGCCCCAGCATTTT.

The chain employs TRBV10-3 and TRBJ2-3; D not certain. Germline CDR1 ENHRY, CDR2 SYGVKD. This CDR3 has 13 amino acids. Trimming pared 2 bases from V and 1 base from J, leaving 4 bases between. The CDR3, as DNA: TGTGCCATCAGTGAGATAGGCACAGATACGCAGTATTTT. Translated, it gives CAISEIGTDTQYF.

The CDR3 sequence: CASSFGTYNEQFF. CDR3 DNA: TGTGCCAGCAGCTTCGGAACTTACAATGAGCAGTTCTTC. The V and J genes are TRBV7-8 and TRBJ2-1; D gene uncertain. The germline V gene has CDR1 SGHVS and CDR2 FQNEAQ. The ends were cut back, 3 bases at V and 4 bases at J, with 7 bases in the middle. This CDR3 comprises 13 residues.

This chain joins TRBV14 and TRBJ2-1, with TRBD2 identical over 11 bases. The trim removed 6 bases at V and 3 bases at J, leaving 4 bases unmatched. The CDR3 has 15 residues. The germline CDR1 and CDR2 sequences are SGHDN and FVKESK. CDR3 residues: CASRPTSGSYNEQFF. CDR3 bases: TGTGCCAGCAGACCTACTAGCGGGAGCTACAATGAGCAGTTCTTC.

The CDR3 DNA reads as TGCGCCAGCAGCTCGTGGTTGGGGGACAGGGGTAAAGAGCAGTACTTC. It encodes CASSSWLGDRGKEQYF. V usage is TRBV5-1 and J usage is TRBJ2-7; 10 bases are shared with TRBD1. With 3 bases clipped from V and 7 bases from J, the junction kept 13 bases outside the gene matches. CDR1 SGHRS and CDR2 YFSETQ come from the germline V gene. There are 16 residues in the CDR3.

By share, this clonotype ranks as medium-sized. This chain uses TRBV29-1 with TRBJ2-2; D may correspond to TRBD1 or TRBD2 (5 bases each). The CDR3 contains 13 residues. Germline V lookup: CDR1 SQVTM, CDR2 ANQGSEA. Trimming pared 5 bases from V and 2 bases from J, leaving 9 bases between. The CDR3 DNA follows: TGCAGCGTTAAGGGACCTAACACCGGGGAGCTGTTTTTT. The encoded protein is CSVKGPNTGELFF.

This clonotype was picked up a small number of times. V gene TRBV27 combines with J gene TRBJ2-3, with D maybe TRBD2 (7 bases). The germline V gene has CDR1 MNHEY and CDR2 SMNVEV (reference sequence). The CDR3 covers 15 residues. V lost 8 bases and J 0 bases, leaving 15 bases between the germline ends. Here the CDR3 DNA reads TGTGCCAGCCAACGGGGGCGGGAGAGCACAGATACGCAGTATTTT. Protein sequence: CASQRGRESTDTQYF.

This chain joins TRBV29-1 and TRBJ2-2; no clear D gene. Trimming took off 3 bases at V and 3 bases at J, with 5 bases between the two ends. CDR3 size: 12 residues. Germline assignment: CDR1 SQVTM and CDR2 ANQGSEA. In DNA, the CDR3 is TGCAGCGTTGACGGATACACCGGGGAGCTGTTTTTT. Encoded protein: CSVDGYTGELFF.

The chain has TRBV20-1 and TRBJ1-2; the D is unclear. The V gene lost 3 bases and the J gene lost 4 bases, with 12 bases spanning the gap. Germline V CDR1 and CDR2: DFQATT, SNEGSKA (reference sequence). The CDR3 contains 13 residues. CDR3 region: CSASTWETYGYTF. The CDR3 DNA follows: TGCAGTGCTAGTACCTGGGAGACCTATGGCTACACCTTC.

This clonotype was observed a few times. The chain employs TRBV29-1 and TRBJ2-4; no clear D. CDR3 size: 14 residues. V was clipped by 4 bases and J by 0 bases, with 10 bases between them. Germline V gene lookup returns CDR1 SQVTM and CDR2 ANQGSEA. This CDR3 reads CSVGWDLAKNIQYF. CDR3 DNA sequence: TGCAGCGTTGGATGGGATCTAGCCAAAAACATTCAGTACTTC.

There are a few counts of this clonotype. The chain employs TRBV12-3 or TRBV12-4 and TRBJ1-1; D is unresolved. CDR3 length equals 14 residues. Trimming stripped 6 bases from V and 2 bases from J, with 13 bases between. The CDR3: CASRKPRDNTEAFF. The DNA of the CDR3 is TGTGCCAGCAGGAAACCCCGGGATAACACTGAAGCTTTCTTT.